A single sample gave rise to the 9 T cell receptor beta chains below, sequenced in a study of STAT5B mutations in CD4+ large granular lymphocyte leukemia. Sequencing was performed with immunoSEQ multiplex PCR; in TCRdb, only in-frame clones are kept and a portion is missing. The profile shows about 26,000 clones, 65% to 80% of them singletons. Sequenced sample: CD4+ T cells from blood buffy coats. Every receptor here comes from a human donor in good health.

The V call is TRBV7-2, the J call TRBJ1-6, with TRBD1 matching over 8 bases. Trimming took 5 bases from V and 6 from J; bases not matched to a gene: 6. Germline V gene lookup returns CDR1 SGHTA and CDR2 FQGNSA. The CDR3 has 15 residues. The CDR3 DNA sequence: TGTGCCAGCAGCCCCGGACAGGGCCTTAATTCACCCCTCCACTTT. This sequence encodes CASSPGQGLNSPLHF.

The rearrangement uses TRBV19 and TRBJ1-4; D perhaps matches TRBD1 (5 bases). This CDR3 has 14 amino acids. CDR1 LNHDA and CDR2 SQIVND come from the germline V gene (reference sequence). V gave up 4 bases and J gave up 5 bases, with 11 bases separating them. CDR3 region: CASSTGTANEKLFF. In nucleotides, the CDR3 is TGTGCCAGTAGTACCGGGACCGCAAATGAAAAACTGTTTTTT.

About this clone itself: The germline gene is not matched at one end of the junction; a read error may be the cause. This chain uses TRBV7-7 with TRBJ2-1; 9 bases are a match to TRBD2. Germline V lookup: CDR1 SSHAT, CDR2 FNYEAQ (reference sequence). The CDR3 has 15 amino acids. The CDR3 sequence: CASSLGLAGYNEQFF. The CDR3 DNA follows: TGTGCTAGCAGCTTAGGCCTAGCGGGGTACAATGAGCAGTTCTTC.

This chain connects TRBV7-8 to TRBJ2-7; possibly TRBD2 for D (6 bases). Germline assignment: CDR1 SGHVS and CDR2 FQNEAQ. Trimming removed 2 bases at V and 3 bases at J, with 14 bases between. The CDR3 is 15 residues long. The CDR3 DNA reads as TGTGCCAGCAGCTTAAGGGCGGGGCAGATCTACGAGCAGTACTTC. It specifies CASSLRAGQIYEQYF.

The chain links TRBV6-1 to TRBJ1-5; D is possibly TRBD1 (5 bases). V was pared by 4 bases and J by 0 bases, with 19 bases between. Germline lookup yields CDR1 MNHNS and CDR2 SASEGT. The CDR3 covers 18 residues. In nucleotides, the CDR3 is TGTGCCAGCAGTGCCCTTGGGGGGGACCTCTTTAGCAATCAGCCCCAGCATTTT. It codes for CASSALGGDLFSNQPQHF.

The J gene is TRBJ2-3, the V gene TRBV7-3, with D hard to call. Germline CDR1 is SGHTA and CDR2 is FQGTGA. The length of the CDR3 is 13 residues. V shed 8 bases and J shed 1 base, with 10 bases lying between them. The CDR3 spells CASGKAGTDTQYF. In DNA, the CDR3 is TGTGCCAGCGGGAAAGCCGGCACAGATACGCAGTATTTT.

Note on this clone: The sample has other DNA sequences that encode this CDR3 too. The rearrangement links TRBV4-1 to TRBJ1-2; 7 bases map to TRBD1. CDR3 length: 13 residues. Germline values: CDR1 MGHRA, CDR2 YSYEKL. V was pared by 3 bases and J by 8 bases, with 6 bases of the junction left unmatched. DNA of the CDR3: TGCGCCAGCAGCCATACAGGGGCGGGAGGCTACACCTTC. This translates into CASSHTGAGGYTF.

The V gene is TRBV28, the J gene TRBJ2-7, with 9 bases lining up with TRBD1. There are 15 residues in the CDR3. Germline lookup yields CDR1 MDHEN and CDR2 SYDVKM. V was pared by 6 bases and J by 1 base, with 7 bases of the junction left unmatched. The CDR3 DNA reads as TGTGCCAGCAGCCCGGGACAGGGACCGTCCTACGAGCAGTACGTC. This translates into CASSPGQGPSYEQYV.

V gene TRBV7-8 combines with J gene TRBJ2-7; D unclear. CDR3 length: 11 residues. Germline CDR1 SGHVS, CDR2 FQNEAQ. The ends were cut back, 5 bases at V and 5 bases at J, with 7 bases in the middle. As DNA, the CDR3 is TGTGCCAGCAGCCCTATCGACGAGCAGTACGTC. Its translation is CASSPIDEQYV.